Listed below are T cell receptor beta chains from one sample, sequenced in a study of lung T cells in sarcoidosis with Löfgren's syndrome. MiXCR, applied by TCRdb to the reads, yields one record per CDR3 protein. The sample shows some 2,300 distinct CDR3 sequences, roughly a fifth of them seen only once. Sequenced: CD4+ T cells from bronchoalveolar lavage. The receptors shown here come from a human donor with sarcoidosis (Löfgren's syndrome or another form), or a control subject (not recorded which). The CDR3 runs from the conserved cysteine through the conserved F or W. Fields, in order: J gene, V gene, clone size, D gene, CDR3 protein, CDR3 DNA. A D gene is named only where the DNA matches it firmly. Clone size is shown for a subset of rows, as once, few, many or a class of expanded clone.

TRBJ2-5 | TRBV24-1 | many | . | CATSDLLGDQETQYF | TGTGCCACCAGTGATTTGCTCGGGGACCAAGAGACCCAGTACTTC
TRBJ2-1 | TRBV20-1 | medium-sized | TRBD2 | CSARDAASGINEQFF | TGCAGTGCTAGAGATGCGGCTAGCGGGATTAATGAGCAGTTCTTC
TRBJ2-7 | TRBV29-1 | few | . | CSVGLGAATYEQYF | TGCAGCGTTGGATTAGGCGCGGCCACCTACGAGCAGTACTTC
TRBJ2-1 | TRBV24-1 | . | . | CAASSPICNEQFF | TGTGCCGCCAGTAGCCCGATTTGCAATGAGCAGTTCTTC
TRBJ2-1 | TRBV5-4 | . | TRBD2 | CASSVRLAGGNEQFF | TGTGCCAGCAGCGTTCGACTAGCGGGAGGGAATGAGCAGTTCTTC
TRBJ2-7 | TRBV27 | once | . | CASSLGNLYEQYF | TGTGCCAGCAGTTTAGGGAATCTGTACGAGCAGTACTTC
TRBJ1-6 | TRBV7-9 | medium-sized | TRBD1 | CASSLTGGASPLHF | TGTGCCAGCAGCTTGACAGGGGGCGCTTCACCCCTCCACTTT
TRBJ2-1 | TRBV19 | large | . | CASSIMGNEQFF | TGTGCCAGTAGTATAATGGGAAATGAGCAGTTCTTC
TRBJ2-3 | TRBV2 | . | . | CASSPQTGQDTRYF | TGCGCCAGCAGCCCTCAGACAGGCCAAGATACGCGGTATTTT
TRBJ2-2 | TRBV3-1 | hyperexpanded | . | CASSQGKSRTGELFF | TGTGCCAGCAGCCAAGGGAAATCACGCACCGGGGAGCTGTTTTTT